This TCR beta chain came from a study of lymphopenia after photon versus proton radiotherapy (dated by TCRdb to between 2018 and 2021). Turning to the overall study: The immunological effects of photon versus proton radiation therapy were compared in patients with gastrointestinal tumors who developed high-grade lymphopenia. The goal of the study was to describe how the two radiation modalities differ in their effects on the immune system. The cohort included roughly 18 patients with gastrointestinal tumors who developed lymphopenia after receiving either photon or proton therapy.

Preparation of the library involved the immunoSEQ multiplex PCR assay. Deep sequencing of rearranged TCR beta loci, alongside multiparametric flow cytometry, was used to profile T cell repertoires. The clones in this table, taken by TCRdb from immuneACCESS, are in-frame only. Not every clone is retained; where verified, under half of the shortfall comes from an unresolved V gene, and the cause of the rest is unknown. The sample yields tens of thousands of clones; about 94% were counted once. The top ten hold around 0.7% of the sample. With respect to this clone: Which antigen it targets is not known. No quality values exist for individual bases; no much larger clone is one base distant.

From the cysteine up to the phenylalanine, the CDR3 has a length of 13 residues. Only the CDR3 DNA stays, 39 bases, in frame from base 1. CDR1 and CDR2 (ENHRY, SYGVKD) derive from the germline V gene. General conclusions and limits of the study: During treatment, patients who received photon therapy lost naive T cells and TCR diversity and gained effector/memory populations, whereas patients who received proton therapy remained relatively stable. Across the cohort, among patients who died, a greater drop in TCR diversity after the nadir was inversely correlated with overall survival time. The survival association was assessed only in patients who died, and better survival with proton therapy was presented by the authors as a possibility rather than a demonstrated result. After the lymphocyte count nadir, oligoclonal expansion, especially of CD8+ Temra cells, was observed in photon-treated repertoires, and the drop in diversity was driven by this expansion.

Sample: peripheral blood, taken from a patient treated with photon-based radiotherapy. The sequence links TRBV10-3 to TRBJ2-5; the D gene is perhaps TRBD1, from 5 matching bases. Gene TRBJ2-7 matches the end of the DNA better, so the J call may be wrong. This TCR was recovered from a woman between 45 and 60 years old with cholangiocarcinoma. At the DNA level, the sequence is TGTGCCATCAGTGAGCAGGGCACCTACGAGCAGTACTTC. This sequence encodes CAISEQGTYEQYF.